These T cell receptor beta chains were read from a single sample in a study of blood T cell repertoires in COVID-19. Produced via immunoSEQ multiplex PCR; TCRdb's table is partial and in-frame only. The profile shows 270,000 or so clones, approximately 86% of them singletons. Sequenced input: peripheral blood. The receptors originated from a middle-aged man with active or convalescent COVID-19. Both conserved end residues are part of each CDR3. D genes are given only for firm matches.

j_call: TRBJ1-5; d_call: -; v_call: TRBV6-1; cdr3_nt: TGTGCCAGCAGTGAAGCGGCGGGCTATCAGCCCCAGCATTTT; cdr3_aa: CASSEAAGYQPQHF
j_call: TRBJ2-2; d_call: -; v_call: TRBV5-1; cdr3_nt: TGCGCCAGCAGCCGTAGCGGTAACACCGGGGAGCTGTTTTTT; cdr3_aa: CASSRSGNTGELFF
j_call: TRBJ2-3; d_call: TRBD2; v_call: TRBV19; cdr3_nt: TGTGCCAGTTGTCTAGCGGGAGTCGCAGATACGCAGTATTTT; cdr3_aa: CASCLAGVADTQYF
j_call: TRBJ2-5; d_call: -; v_call: TRBV7-9; cdr3_nt: TGTGCCAGCAGCTTGGGCACTCAGGAGACCCAGTACTTC; cdr3_aa: CASSLGTQETQYF
j_call: TRBJ1-3; d_call: -; v_call: TRBV5-6; cdr3_nt: TGTGCCAGCAGCTTCCGGGGGGGAGAAAACACCATATATTTT; cdr3_aa: CASSFRGGENTIYF
j_call: TRBJ1-5; d_call: TRBD1; v_call: TRBV19; cdr3_nt: TGTGCCAGTAGAATAGGGGGCTATGATCAGCCCCAGCATTTT; cdr3_aa: CASRIGGYDQPQHF
j_call: TRBJ1-2; d_call: -; v_call: TRBV5-1; cdr3_nt: TGCGCCAGCAGCTTGGCCAGGGCGGATGGCTACACCTTC; cdr3_aa: CASSLARADGYTF
j_call: TRBJ2-2; d_call: TRBD2; v_call: TRBV28; cdr3_nt: TGTGCCAGCACCCGGGGCGGGGGCACCGGGGAGCTGTTTTTT; cdr3_aa: CASTRGGGTGELFF
j_call: TRBJ2-3; d_call: -; v_call: TRBV4-1; cdr3_nt: TGCGCCAGCAGCCAAGGGGCGGGACTCACAGATACGCAGTATTTT; cdr3_aa: CASSQGAGLTDTQYF
j_call: TRBJ1-2; d_call: -; v_call: TRBV29-1; cdr3_nt: TGCAGCGTTGAAGGGGGCGGGGGTCAGGGCTACACCTTC; cdr3_aa: CSVEGGGGQGYTF
j_call: TRBJ2-2; d_call: TRBD2; v_call: TRBV9; cdr3_nt: TGTGCCAGCAGCGTAGAGTGGGAGGGCGGGGAGCTGTTTTTT; cdr3_aa: CASSVEWEGGELFF
j_call: TRBJ2-3; d_call: TRBD2; v_call: TRBV11-2; cdr3_nt: TGTGCCAGCAGCCCCATAGGGGAGGGGCGGGGTAGCACAGATACGCAGTATTTT; cdr3_aa: CASSPIGEGRGSTDTQYF
j_call: TRBJ1-5; d_call: -; v_call: TRBV4-2; cdr3_nt: TGTGCCAGCAGCCAAGACCAGAATAGCAATCAGCCCCAGCATTTT; cdr3_aa: CASSQDQNSNQPQHF
j_call: TRBJ1-1; d_call: TRBD1; v_call: TRBV19; cdr3_nt: TGTGCCAGTAGGAGAGGGGGCCAGAGGGACACTGAAGCTTTCTTT; cdr3_aa: CASRRGGQRDTEAFF
j_call: TRBJ1-2; d_call: -; v_call: TRBV7-9; cdr3_nt: TGTGCCAGCAGCAATGCGGGGCAGGATGGCTACACCTTC; cdr3_aa: CASSNAGQDGYTF
j_call: TRBJ2-2; d_call: TRBD2; v_call: TRBV3-1/TRBV3-2; cdr3_nt: TGTGCCAGCAGACCCGGACTAGCCGGCGGGGAGCTGTTTTTT; cdr3_aa: CASRPGLAGGELFF
j_call: TRBJ1-3; d_call: -; v_call: TRBV19; cdr3_nt: TGTGCCAGTAGTCTCAGGACATCAGTCTCTGGAAACACCATGTATTTT; cdr3_aa: CASSLRTSVSGNTMYF